This T cell receptor beta chain was identified during a study of blood T cell repertoires in COVID-19. The assay was immunoSEQ multiplex PCR, and TCRdb's table has in-frame clones only and misses some. Among roughly 49,000 clones listed, over 80% were seen once. This CDR3 contains 12 residues. Trimming removed 1 base from V and 8 bases from J, with 6 bases in between. Germline assignment: CDR1 SNHLY and CDR2 FYNNEI. The TCR sequence derives from a man between 35 and 55 years old with acute or convalescent COVID-19. Material: peripheral blood. The chain uses TRBV2 and TRBJ1-5, with a possible D match to TRBD1 (6 bases). The CDR3 reads CASSEGTEPQHF. The CDR3, as DNA: TGTGCCAGCAGTGAAGGGACAGAGCCCCAGCATTTT. The entire variable domain, with the rest obtained from reference TRBV2 and TRBJ1-5, is as follows: EPEVTQTPSHQVTQMGQEVILRCVPISNHLYFYWYRQILGQKVEFLVSFYNNEISEKSEIFDDQFSVERPDGSNFTLKIRSTKLEDSAMYFCASSEGTEPQHFGDGTRLSIL.